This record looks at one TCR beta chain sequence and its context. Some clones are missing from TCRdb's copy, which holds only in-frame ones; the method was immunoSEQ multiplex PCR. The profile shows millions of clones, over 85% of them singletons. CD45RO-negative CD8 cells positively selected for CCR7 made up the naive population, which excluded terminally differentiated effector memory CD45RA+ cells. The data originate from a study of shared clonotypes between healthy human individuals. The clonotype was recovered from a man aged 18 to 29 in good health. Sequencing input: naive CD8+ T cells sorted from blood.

CDR3 DNA: TGTGCCAGCAGCGTAGCTTCGGCTGATGTCGAGCAGTACTTC. Protein product: CASSVASADVEQYF. The J gene is TRBJ2-7, the V gene TRBV9; D remains ambiguous. Trimming took off 0 bases at V and 6 bases at J, with 13 bases between the two ends. CDR1 SGDLS and CDR2 YYNGEE come from the germline V gene. The length of the CDR3 is 14 residues.